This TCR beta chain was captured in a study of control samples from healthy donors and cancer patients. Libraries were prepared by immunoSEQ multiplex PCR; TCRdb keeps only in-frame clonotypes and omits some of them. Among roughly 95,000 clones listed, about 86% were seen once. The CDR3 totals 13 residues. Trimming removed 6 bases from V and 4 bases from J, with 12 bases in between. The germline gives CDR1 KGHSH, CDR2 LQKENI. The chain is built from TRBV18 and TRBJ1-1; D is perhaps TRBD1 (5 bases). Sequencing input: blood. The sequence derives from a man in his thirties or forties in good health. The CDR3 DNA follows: TGTGCCAGCTCCCTGGGGGGGACCACTGAAGCTTTCTTT. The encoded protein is CASSLGGTTEAFF. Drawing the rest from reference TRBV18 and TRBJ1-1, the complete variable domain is NAGVMQNPRHLVRRRGQEARLRCSPMKGHSHVYWYRQLPEEGLKFMVYLQKENIIDESGMPKERFSAEFPKEGPSILRIQQVVRGDSAAYFCASSLGGTTEAFFGQGTRLTVV.